The entry below describes one T cell receptor beta chain. Sequenced by immunoSEQ multiplex PCR; TCRdb stores in-frame clones only, minus some. The sample shows about 190,000 clones, 75% to 90% of them seen only once. The CDR3 is made up of 13 amino acids. V dropped 2 bases and J dropped 0 bases, with 5 bases sitting between them. Germline V CDR1 and CDR2: SGHNT, YYREEE (reference sequence). This sample is part of a study of blood T cell repertoires in COVID-19. As for the study in general: Nucleic acid was either cDNA or gDNA, and it came from T cells, B-cell-depleted T cells, or PBMCs.

This TCR derives from a man aged 35-49 years with acute or convalescent COVID-19. This sequence joins TRBV5-4 and TRBJ1-2; D is ambiguous. The sample consisted of peripheral blood. CDR3 in amino acids: CASSLSSNYGYTF. The CDR3 region has the DNA TGTGCCAGCAGCTTAAGCTCTAACTATGGCTACACCTTC.